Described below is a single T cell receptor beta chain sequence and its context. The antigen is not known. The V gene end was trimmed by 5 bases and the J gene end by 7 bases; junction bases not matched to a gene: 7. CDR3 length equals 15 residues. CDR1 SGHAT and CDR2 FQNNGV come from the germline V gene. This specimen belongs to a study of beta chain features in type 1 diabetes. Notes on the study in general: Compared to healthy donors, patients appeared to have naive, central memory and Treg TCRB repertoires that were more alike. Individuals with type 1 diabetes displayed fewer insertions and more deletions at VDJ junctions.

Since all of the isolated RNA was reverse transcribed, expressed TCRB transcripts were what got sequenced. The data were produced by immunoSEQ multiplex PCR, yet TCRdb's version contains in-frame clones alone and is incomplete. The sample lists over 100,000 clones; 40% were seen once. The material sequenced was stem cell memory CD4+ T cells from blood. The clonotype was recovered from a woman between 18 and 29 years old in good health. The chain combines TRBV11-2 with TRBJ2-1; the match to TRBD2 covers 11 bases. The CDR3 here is CASSALAGVGNEQFF. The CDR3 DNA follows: TGTGCCAGCAGCGCACTAGCGGGGGTCGGGAATGAGCAGTTCTTC.